A selection of T cell receptor beta chains follows, all from one sample in a study of OX40 agonist ivuxolimab in advanced cancers. TCRdb's table, derived via immunoSEQ multiplex PCR, lists solely in-frame clones and lacks some. Among some 31,000 clones, over 60% were seen once, and the ten largest hold 20% to 25%. The material sequenced was CD4+ or CD8+ T cells sorted from blood, taken in a trial of the OX40 agonist ivuxolimab. The receptors stem from an adult with an advanced solid tumor such as melanoma, head and neck, liver or kidney cancer. The CDR3 runs from the conserved cysteine through the conserved F or W. Each record gives: V gene, J gene, clone size, D gene, CDR3 protein, CDR3 DNA. The D gene is left open where the match is weak. The size entry is marked missing in some rows and otherwise reads once, few, many or a size class.

TRBV11-2	TRBJ2-1	few	TRBD2	CASSWTSSNEQFF	TGTGCCAGCAGCTGGACTAGTAGCAATGAGCAGTTCTTC
TRBV7-2	TRBJ2-7	-	TRBD2	CASRGGTSGAYSYEQYF	TGTGCCAGCAGGGGTGGGACTAGCGGGGCCTATTCCTACGAGCAGTACTTC
TRBV5-5	TRBJ1-3	few	-	CAVLGRNTIYF	TGTGCCGTCCTAGGGCGAAACACCATATATTTT
TRBV18	TRBJ2-7	-	TRBD1	CASSPPGQGTYEQYF	TGTGCCAGCTCACCACCCGGACAGGGCACCTACGAGCAGTACTTC
TRBV5-1	TRBJ2-5	once	TRBD2	CASSLVGASGEETQYF	TGCGCCAGCAGCTTGGTAGGGGCTAGCGGGGAAGAGACCCAGTACTTC
TRBV5-4	TRBJ2-2	-	TRBD1	CASSVTGVTTGELFF	TGTGCCAGCAGCGTCACAGGGGTCACCACCGGGGAGCTGTTTTTT
TRBV6-6	TRBJ1-5	-	-	CASSRQVSNQPQHF	TGTGCCAGCAGTCGACAGGTTAGCAATCAGCCCCAGCATTTT
TRBV6-5	TRBJ1-4	-	-	CASSDRAGGEKLFF	TGTGCCAGCAGCGACCGGGCCGGGGGGGAAAAACTGTTTTTT
TRBV10-3	TRBJ2-2	few	-	CAITPNESGELFF	TGTGCCATCACCCCTAATGAGTCCGGGGAGCTGTTTTTT
TRBV30	TRBJ1-3	once	-	CAWSVGSSGNTIYF	TGTGCCTGGAGTGTAGGGTCTTCTGGAAACACCATATATTTT